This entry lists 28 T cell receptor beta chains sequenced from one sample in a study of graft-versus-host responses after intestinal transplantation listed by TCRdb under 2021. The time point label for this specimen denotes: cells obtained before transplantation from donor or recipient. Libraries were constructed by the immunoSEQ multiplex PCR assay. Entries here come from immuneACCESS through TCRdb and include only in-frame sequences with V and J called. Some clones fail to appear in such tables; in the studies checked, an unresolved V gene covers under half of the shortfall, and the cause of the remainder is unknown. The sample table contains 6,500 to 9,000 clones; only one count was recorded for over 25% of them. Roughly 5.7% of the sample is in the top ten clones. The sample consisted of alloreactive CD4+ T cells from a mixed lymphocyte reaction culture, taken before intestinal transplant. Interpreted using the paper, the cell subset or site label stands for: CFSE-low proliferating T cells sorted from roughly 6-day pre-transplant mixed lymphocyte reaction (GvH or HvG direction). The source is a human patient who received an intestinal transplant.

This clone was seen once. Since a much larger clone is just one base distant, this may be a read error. In nucleotides, the CDR3 is TGTGCCAGTGACAGGGGGCCGAACACTGAAGCTTTCTTT. Protein product: CASDRGPNTEAFF. The rearrangement links TRBV9 to TRBJ1-1; 10 positions agree with TRBD1. Germline CDR1 SGDLS, CDR2 YYNGEE. Unmatched junction bases numbered 2, after V lost 8 bases and J lost 1 base. The CDR3 contains 13 residues.

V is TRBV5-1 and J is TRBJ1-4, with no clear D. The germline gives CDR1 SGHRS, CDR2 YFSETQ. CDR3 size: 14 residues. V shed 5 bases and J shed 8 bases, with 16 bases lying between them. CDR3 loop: CASSQHPFGEKLFF. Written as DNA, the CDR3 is TGCGCCAGCAGTCAACACCCGTTTGGCGAAAAACTGTTTTTT.

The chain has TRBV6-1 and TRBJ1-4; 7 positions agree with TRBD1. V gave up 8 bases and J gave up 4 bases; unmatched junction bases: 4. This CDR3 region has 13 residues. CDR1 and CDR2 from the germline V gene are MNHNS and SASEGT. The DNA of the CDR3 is TGTGCCAGCTCGGACAGGTTTAATGAAAAACTGTTTTTT. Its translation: CASSDRFNEKLFF.

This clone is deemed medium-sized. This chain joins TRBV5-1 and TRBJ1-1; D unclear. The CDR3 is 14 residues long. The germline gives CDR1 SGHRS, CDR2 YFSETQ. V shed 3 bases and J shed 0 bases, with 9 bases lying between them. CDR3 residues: CASSSQALNTEAFF. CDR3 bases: TGCGCCAGCAGCTCTCAGGCCTTGAACACTGAAGCTTTCTTT. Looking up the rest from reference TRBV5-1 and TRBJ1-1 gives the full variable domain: KAGVTQTPRYLIKTRGQQVTLSCSPISGHRSVSWYQQTPGQGLQFLFEYFSETQRNKGNFPGRFSGRQFSNSRSEMNVSTLELGDSALYLCASSSQALNTEAFFGQGTRLTVV.

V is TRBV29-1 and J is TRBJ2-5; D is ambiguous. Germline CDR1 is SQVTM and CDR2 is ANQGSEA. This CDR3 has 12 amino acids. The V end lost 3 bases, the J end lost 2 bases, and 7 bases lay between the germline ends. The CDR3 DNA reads TGCAGCGTTGAGCCCAGTCAAGAGACCCAGTACTTC. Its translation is CSVEPSQETQYF.

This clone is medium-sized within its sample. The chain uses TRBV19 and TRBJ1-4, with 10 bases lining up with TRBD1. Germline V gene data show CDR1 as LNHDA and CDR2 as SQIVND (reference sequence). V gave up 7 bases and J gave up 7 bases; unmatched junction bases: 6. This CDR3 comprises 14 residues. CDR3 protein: CASMGQGKGEKLFF. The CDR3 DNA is TGTGCCAGTATGGGACAGGGGAAAGGTGAAAAACTGTTTTTT.

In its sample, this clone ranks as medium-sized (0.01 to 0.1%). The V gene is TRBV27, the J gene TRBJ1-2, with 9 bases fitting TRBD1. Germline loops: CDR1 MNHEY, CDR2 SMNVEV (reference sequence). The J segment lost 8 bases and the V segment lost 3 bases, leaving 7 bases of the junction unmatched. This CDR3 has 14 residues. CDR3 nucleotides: TGTGCCAGCAGTTTCCGGGACAGGGCTGGAGGCTACACCTTC. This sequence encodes CASSFRDRAGGYTF.

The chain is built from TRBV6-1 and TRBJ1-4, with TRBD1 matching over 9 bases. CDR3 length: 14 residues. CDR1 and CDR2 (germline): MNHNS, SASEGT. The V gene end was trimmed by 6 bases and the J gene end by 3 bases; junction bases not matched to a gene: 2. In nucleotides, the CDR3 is TGTGCCAGCAGCAGGACAGGGGCTAATGAAAAACTGTTTTTT. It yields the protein CASSRTGANEKLFF.

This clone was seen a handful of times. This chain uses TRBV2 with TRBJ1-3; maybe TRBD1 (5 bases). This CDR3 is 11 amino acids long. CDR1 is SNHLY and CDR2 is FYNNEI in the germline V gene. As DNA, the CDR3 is TGTGGCGGGGGCTCTGGAAACACCATATATTTT. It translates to CGGGSGNTIYF.

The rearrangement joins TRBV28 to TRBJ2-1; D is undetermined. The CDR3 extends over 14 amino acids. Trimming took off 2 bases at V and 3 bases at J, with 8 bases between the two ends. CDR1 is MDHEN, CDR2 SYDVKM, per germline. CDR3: CASSLTASYNEQFF. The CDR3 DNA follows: TGTGCCAGCAGTTTAACGGCTAGCTACAATGAGCAGTTCTTC.

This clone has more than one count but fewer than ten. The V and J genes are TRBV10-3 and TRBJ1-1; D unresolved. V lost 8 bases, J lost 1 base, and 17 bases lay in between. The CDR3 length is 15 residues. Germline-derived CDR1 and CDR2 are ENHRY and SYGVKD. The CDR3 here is CAIRAAWWSNTEAFF. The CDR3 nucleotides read TGTGCCATCCGAGCGGCCTGGTGGTCGAACACTGAAGCTTTCTTT.

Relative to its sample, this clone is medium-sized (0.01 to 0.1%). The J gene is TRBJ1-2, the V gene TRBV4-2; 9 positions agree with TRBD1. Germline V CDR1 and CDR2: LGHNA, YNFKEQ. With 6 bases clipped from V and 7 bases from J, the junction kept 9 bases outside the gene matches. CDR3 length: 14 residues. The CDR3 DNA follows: TGTGCCAGCAGTCCTAACAGGGGGCCGGGTGGCTACACCTTC. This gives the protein CASSPNRGPGGYTF.

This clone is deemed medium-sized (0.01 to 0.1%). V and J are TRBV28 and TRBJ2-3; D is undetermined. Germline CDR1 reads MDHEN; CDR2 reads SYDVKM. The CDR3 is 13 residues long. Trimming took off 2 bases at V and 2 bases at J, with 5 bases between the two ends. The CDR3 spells CASSLTNTDTQYF. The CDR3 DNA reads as TGTGCCAGCAGTTTAACAAACACAGATACGCAGTATTTT.

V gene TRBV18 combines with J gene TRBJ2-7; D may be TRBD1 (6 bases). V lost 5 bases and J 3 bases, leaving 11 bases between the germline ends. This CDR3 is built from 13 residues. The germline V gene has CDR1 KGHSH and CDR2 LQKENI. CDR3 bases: TGTGCCAGCTCATCCTTACAGGGCTACGAGCAGTACTTC. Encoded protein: CASSSLQGYEQYF. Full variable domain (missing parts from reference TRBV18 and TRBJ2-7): NAGVMQNPRHLVRRRGQEARLRCSPMKGHSHVYWYRQLPEEGLKFMVYLQKENIIDESGMPKERFSAEFPKEGPSILRIQQVVRGDSAAYFCASSSLQGYEQYFGPGTRLTVT.

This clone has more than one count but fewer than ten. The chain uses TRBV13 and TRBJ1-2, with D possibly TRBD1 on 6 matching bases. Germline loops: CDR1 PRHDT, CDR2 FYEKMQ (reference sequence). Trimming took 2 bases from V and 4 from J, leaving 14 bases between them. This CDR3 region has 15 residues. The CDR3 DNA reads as TGTGCCAGCAGCTTAAGGACAGTTAGTCTCTATGGCTACACCTTC. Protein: CASSLRTVSLYGYTF.

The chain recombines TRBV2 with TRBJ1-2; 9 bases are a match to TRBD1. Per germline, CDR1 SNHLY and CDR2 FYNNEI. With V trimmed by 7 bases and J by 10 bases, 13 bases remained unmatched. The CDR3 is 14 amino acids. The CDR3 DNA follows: TGTGCCAGCACTCGAAATTTGGGGACAGGGCACTACACCTTC. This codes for CASTRNLGTGHYTF.

The DNA of the CDR3 is TGTGCCAGCAGTTTAAGACAGCTCAATGAGCAGTTCTTC. Its translation: CASSLRQLNEQFF. This sequence joins TRBV27 and TRBJ2-1; D possibly corresponds to TRBD1 (5 bases). Between the trimmed V and J ends, which lost 2 bases and 6 bases, there was a span of 8 bases. The CDR3 consists of 13 residues. Germline V gives CDR1 MNHEY, CDR2 SMNVEV (reference sequence).

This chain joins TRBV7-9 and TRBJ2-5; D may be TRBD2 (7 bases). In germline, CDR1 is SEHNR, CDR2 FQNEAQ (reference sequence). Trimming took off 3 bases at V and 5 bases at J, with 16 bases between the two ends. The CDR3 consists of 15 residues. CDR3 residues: CASSFHGGRVETQYF. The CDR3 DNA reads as TGTGCCAGCAGCTTTCACGGGGGGCGTGTTGAGACCCAGTACTTC.

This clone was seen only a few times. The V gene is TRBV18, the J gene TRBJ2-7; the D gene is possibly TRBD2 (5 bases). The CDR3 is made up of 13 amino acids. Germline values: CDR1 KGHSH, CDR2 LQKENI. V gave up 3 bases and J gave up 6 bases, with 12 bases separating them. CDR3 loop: CASSPTERAEQYF. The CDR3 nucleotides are TGTGCCAGCTCACCCACGGAGAGGGCCGAGCAGTACTTC.

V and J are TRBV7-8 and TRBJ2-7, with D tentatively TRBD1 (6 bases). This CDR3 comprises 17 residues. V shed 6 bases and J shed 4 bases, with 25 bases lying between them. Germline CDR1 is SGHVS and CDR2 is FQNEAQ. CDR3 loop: CASRRFSTGQAMYEQYF. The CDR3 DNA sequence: TGTGCCAGCAGAAGATTCTCGACAGGTCAGGCTATGTACGAGCAGTACTTC.

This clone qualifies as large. CDR3 amino acids: CASSHQGTGSYEQYF. Written as DNA, the CDR3 is TGTGCCAGCAGCCATCAGGGGACAGGCTCGTACGAGCAGTACTTC. The rearrangement joins TRBV27 to TRBJ2-7; the match to TRBD1 covers 8 bases. Germline V gene sequence: CDR1 MNHEY, CDR2 SMNVEV (reference sequence). The CDR3 loop spans 15 amino acids. V dropped 6 bases and J dropped 4; count of bases not matched to a gene: 11.

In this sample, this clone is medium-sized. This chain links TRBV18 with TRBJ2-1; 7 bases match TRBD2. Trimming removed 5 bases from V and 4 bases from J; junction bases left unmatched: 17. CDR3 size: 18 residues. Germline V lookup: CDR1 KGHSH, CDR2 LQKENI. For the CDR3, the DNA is TGTGCCAGCTCATCGAGGGGCGGTCTAGCGGAAAATTACAATGAGCAGTTCTTC. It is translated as CASSSRGGLAENYNEQFF.

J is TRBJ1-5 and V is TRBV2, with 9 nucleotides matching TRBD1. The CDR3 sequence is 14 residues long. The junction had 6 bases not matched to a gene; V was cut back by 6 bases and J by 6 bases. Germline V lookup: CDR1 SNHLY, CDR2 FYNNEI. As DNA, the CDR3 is TGTGCCAGCAGACAGACAGGGGGTGGTCAGCCCCAGCATTTT. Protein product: CASRQTGGGQPQHF.

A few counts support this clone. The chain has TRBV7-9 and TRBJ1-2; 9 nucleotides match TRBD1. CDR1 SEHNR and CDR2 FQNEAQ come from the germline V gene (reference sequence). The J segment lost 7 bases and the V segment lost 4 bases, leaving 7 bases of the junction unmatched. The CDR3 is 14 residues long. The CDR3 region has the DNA TGTGCCAGCAGCTCCCAACAGGGGGCCAGTGGCTACACCTTC. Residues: CASSSQQGASGYTF. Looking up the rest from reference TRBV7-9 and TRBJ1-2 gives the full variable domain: DTGVSQNPRHKITKRGQNVTFRCDPISEHNRLYWYRQTLGQGPEFLTYFQNEAQLEKSRLLSDRFSAERPKGSFSTLEIQRTEQGDSAMYLCASSSQQGASGYTFGSGTRLTVV.

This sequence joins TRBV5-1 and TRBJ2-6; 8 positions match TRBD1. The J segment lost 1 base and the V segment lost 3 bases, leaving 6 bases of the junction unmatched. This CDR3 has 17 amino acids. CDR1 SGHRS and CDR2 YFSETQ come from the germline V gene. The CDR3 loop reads CASSSGTGTSGANVLTF. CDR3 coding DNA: TGCGCCAGCAGCTCCGGGACAGGTACATCTGGGGCCAACGTCCTGACTTTC. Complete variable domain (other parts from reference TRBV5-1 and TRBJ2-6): KAGVTQTPRYLIKTRGQQVTLSCSPISGHRSVSWYQQTPGQGLQFLFEYFSETQRNKGNFPGRFSGRQFSNSRSEMNVSTLELGDSALYLCASSSGTGTSGANVLTFGAGSRLTVL.

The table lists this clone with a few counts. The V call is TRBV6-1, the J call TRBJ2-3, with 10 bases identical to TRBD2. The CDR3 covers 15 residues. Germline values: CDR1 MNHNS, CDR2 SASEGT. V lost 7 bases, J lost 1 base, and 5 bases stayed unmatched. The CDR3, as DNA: TGTGCCAGCAAAACTAGCGGGGCCCGCACAGATACGCAGTATTTT. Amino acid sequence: CASKTSGARTDTQYF.

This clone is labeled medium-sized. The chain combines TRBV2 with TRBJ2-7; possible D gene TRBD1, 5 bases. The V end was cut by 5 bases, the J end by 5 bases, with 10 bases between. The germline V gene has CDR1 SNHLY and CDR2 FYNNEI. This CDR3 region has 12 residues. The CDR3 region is CASSLQGHEQYF. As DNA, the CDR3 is TGTGCCAGCAGTCTCCAGGGCCACGAGCAGTACTTC.

The CDR3 DNA reads as TGTGCCAGCAGCGTAGGGCAGGGTGGGGAGACCCAGTACTTC. It specifies CASSVGQGGETQYF. The rearrangement joins TRBV9 to TRBJ2-5, with D possibly being TRBD1 (5 bases). V lost 0 bases, J lost 5 bases, and 11 bases lay in between. Germline V gene data show CDR1 as SGDLS and CDR2 as YYNGEE. The CDR3 is 14 residues long.